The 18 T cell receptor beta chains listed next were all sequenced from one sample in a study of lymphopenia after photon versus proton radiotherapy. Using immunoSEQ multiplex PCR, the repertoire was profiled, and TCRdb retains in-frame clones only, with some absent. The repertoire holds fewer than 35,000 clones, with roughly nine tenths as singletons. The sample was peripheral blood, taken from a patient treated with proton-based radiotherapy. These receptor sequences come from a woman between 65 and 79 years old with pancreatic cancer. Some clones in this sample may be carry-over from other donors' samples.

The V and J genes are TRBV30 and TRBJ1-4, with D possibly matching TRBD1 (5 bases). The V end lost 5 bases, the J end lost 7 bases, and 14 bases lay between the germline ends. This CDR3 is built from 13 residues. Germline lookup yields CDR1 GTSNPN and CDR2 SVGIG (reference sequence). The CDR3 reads CAWGRGAGEKLFF. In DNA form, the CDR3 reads TGTGCCTGGGGACGAGGGGCTGGTGAAAAACTGTTTTTT.

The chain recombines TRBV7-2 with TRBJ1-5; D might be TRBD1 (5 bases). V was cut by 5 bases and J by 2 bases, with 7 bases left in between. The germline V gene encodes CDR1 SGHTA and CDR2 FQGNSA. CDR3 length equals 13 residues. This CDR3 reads CASSAQGNQPQHF. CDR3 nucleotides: TGTGCCAGCAGCGCACAGGGCAATCAGCCCCAGCATTTT.

CDR3 DNA: TGTGCCAGCAGAAGGACAGGGGATGAAAAACTGTTTTTT. Its protein product is CASRRTGDEKLFF. The chain has TRBV6-6 and TRBJ1-4, with TRBD1 matching over 9 bases. There are 13 residues in the CDR3. Per germline, CDR1 MNHNY and CDR2 SVGAGI (reference sequence). The ends lost 6 bases at V and 6 bases at J; junction bases unmatched: 2.

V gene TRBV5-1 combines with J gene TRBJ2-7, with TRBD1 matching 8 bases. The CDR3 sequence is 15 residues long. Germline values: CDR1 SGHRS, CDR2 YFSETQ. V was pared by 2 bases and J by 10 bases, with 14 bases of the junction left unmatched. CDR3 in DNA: TGCGCCAGCAGCTTATCGGTGACAGGGGATACCCCCCAGTACTTC. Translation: CASSLSVTGDTPQYF.

CDR3 sequence reads: CASSQSGGGGELFF. The CDR3 DNA is TGTGCCAGCAGCCAAAGCGGGGGGGGCGGGGAGCTGTTTTTT. The rearrangement links TRBV4-2 to TRBJ2-2; 10 bases line up with TRBD2. Losses at the gene ends were 2 bases for V and 7 bases for J; bases not matched to a gene: 1. CDR3 length: 14 amino acids. CDR1 and CDR2 (germline): LGHNA, YNFKEQ.

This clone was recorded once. This CDR3 reads CASSIMGTGELFF. DNA for the CDR3: TGTGCCAGTAGTATAATGGGGACCGGGGAGCTGTTTTTT. This chain joins TRBV19 and TRBJ2-2; D remains ambiguous. CDR3 length: 13 residues. Trimming cost V 2 bases and J 5 bases, with 6 bases left between them. Germline CDR1 LNHDA, CDR2 SQIVND (reference sequence).

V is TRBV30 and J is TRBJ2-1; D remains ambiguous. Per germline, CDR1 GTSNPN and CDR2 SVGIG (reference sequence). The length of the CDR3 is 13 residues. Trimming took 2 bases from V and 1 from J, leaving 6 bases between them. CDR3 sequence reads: CAWSFGSYNEQFF. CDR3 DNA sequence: TGTGCCTGGAGTTTCGGTTCCTACAATGAGCAGTTCTTC.

The DNA for the CDR3 is TGTGCCAGCAGTTACTCGGGTATTCAGGATACGCAGTATTTT. Translated: CASSYSGIQDTQYF. The V gene is TRBV6-5, the J gene TRBJ2-3; no clear D gene. Trimming removed 0 bases from V and 6 bases from J, with 10 bases in between. CDR1 is MNHEY, CDR2 SVGAGI, per germline. This CDR3 comprises 14 residues.

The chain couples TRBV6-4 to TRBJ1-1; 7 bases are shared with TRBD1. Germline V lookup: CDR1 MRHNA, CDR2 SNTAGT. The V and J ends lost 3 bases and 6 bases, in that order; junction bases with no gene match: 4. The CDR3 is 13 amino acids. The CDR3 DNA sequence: TGTGCCAGCAGTGAAGAAGGGGGCGCTGAAGCTTTCTTT. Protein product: CASSEEGGAEAFF.

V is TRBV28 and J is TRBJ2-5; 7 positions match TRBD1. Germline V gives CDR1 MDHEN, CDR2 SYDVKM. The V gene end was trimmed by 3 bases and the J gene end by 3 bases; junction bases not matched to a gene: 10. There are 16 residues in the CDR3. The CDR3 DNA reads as TGTGCCAGCAGTTTGCGACCCCGGACAGGAGAAGAGACCCAGTACTTC. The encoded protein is CASSLRPRTGEETQYF.

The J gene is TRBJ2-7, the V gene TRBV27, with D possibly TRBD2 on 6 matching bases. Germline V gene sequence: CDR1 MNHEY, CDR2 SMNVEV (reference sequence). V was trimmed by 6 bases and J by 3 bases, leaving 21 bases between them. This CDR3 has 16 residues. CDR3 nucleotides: TGTGCCAGCAGCCGCAAAGCCACTAGCAGTAACTACGAGCAGTACTTC. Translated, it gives CASSRKATSSNYEQYF.

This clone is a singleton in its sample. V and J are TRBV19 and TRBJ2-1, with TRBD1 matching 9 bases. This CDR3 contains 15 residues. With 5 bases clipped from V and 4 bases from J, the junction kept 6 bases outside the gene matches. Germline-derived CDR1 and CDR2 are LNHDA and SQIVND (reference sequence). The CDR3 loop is CASSVPTGGYNEQFF. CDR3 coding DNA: TGTGCCAGTAGTGTCCCGACAGGGGGGTACAATGAGCAGTTCTTC.

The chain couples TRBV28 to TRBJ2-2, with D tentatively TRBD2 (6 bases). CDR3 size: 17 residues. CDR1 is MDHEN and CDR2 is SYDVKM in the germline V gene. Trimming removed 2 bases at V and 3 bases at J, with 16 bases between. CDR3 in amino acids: CASSLGAGSPYTGELFF. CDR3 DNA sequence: TGTGCCAGCAGTTTAGGAGCCGGGAGCCCCTACACCGGGGAGCTGTTTTTT.

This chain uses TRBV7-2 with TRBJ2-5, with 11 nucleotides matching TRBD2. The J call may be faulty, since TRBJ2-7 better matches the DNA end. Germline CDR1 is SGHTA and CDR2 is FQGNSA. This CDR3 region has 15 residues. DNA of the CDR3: TGTGCCAGCAGCCATTCCGGACTAGCGGGCTACGAGCAGTACTTC. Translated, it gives CASSHSGLAGYEQYF.

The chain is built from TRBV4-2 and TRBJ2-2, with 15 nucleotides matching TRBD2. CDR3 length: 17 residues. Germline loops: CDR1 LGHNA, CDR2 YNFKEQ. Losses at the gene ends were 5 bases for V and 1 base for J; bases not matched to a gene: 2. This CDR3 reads CASSGLAGGRNTGELFF. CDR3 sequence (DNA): TGTGCCAGCAGCGGACTAGCGGGAGGGCGGAACACCGGGGAGCTGTTTTTT.

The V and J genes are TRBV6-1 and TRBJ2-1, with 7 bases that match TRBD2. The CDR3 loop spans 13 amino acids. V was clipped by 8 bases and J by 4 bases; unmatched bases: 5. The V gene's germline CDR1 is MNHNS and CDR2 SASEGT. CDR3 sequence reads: CASGRELYNEQFF. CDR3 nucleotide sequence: TGTGCCAGCGGGCGGGAGTTATACAATGAGCAGTTCTTC.

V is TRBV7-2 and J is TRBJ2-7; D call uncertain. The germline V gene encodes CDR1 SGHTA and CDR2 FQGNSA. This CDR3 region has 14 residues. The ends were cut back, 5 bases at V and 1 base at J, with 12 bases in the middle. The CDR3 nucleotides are TGTGCCAGCAGCCTAGGTGGCAGGTCCTACGAGCAGTACTTC. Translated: CASSLGGRSYEQYF. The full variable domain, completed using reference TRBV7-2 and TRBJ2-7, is GAGVSQSPSNKVTEKGKDVELRCDPISGHTALYWYRQSLGQGLEFLIYFQGNSAPDKSGLPSDRFSAERTGGSVSTLTIQRTQQEDSAVYLCASSLGGRSYEQYFGPGTRLTVT.

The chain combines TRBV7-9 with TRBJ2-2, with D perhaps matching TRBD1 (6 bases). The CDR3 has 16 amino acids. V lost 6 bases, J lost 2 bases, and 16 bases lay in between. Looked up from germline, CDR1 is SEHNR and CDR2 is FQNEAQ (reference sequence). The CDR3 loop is CASRPGQSHNTGELFF. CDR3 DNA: TGTGCCAGCAGACCTGGACAGTCCCACAACACCGGGGAGCTGTTTTTT.